The next 19 T cell receptor beta chains were all read from a single sample in a study of OX40 agonist ivuxolimab in advanced cancers. Only in-frame clones appear in the TCRdb table, and some are missing; sequencing was by immunoSEQ multiplex PCR. The sample includes 70,000 or so clones, 80% to 85% seen only once; the top ten take roughly 2.4%. Sequencing used CD4+ or CD8+ T cells sorted from blood, obtained in a trial of the OX40 agonist ivuxolimab. These receptors originate from an adult with an advanced solid tumor such as melanoma, head and neck, liver or kidney cancer.

V gene TRBV20-1 combines with J gene TRBJ2-5; D is undetermined. CDR1 and CDR2 from the germline V gene are DFQATT and SNEGSKA (reference sequence). CDR3 size: 11 residues. V was trimmed by 3 bases and J by 2 bases, leaving 4 bases between them. CDR3 region: CSARRQETQYF. CDR3 DNA: TGCAGTGCTAGGCGGCAAGAGACCCAGTACTTC.

The chain employs TRBV7-2 and TRBJ2-7, with TRBD2 as a possible D gene (6 bases). CDR3 size: 14 residues. V dropped 1 base and J dropped 3 bases, with 10 bases sitting between them. The V gene's germline CDR1 is SGHTA and CDR2 FQGNSA. CDR3 loop: CASSLGGVLYEQYF. The CDR3 nucleotides read TGTGCCAGCAGCTTAGGGGGGGTCCTCTACGAGCAGTACTTC.

V gene TRBV9 combines with J gene TRBJ2-5; 16 bases agree with TRBD2. Germline V lookup: CDR1 SGDLS, CDR2 YYNGEE. This CDR3 is built from 18 residues. V was pared by 3 bases and J by 5 bases, with 10 bases of the junction left unmatched. Here the CDR3 reads CASSASGTSGRGDETQYF. The CDR3 region has the DNA TGTGCCAGCAGCGCCTCCGGGACTAGCGGGAGGGGGGACGAGACCCAGTACTTC.

The chain employs TRBV5-8 and TRBJ1-2; no definite D call. The CDR3 runs to 13 residues. Per the germline V gene, CDR1 is SGHTS and CDR2 is YDEGEE. Trimming took off 0 bases at V and 8 bases at J, with 11 bases between the two ends. This CDR3 is CASSLGGMRGYTF. DNA of the CDR3: TGTGCCAGCAGCTTGGGGGGTATGCGGGGCTACACCTTC.

This chain links TRBV2 with TRBJ2-4; D is undetermined. Trimming took 4 bases from V and 7 from J, leaving 8 bases between them. Germline V lookup: CDR1 SNHLY, CDR2 FYNNEI. The CDR3 is 12 residues long. CDR3 coding DNA: TGTGCCAGCAGTGTTGCCTGGAACATTCAGTACTTC. It is translated as CASSVAWNIQYF. Combining the CDR3 with reference TRBV2 and TRBJ2-4 gives the whole variable domain EPEVTQTPSHQVTQMGQEVILRCVPISNHLYFYWYRQILGQKVEFLVSFYNNEISEKSEIFDDQFSVERPDGSNFTLKIRSTKLEDSAMYFCASSVAWNIQYFGAGTRLSVL.

This clone has a handful of counts. V is TRBV7-9 and J is TRBJ1-1, with a possible D match to TRBD1 (6 bases). CDR3 size: 13 residues. Trimming cost V 4 bases and J 1 base, with 7 bases left between them. Germline CDR1 SEHNR, CDR2 FQNEAQ (reference sequence). CDR3 in amino acids: CASSSGQNTEAFF. The CDR3 DNA reads as TGTGCCAGCAGCTCGGGACAGAACACTGAAGCTTTCTTT.

This clone was counted a few times. The chain carries TRBV7-8 and TRBJ1-2; 7 bases fit TRBD1. V lost 6 bases to trimming and J lost 3 bases; unmatched junction nucleotides: 10. Germline loops: CDR1 SGHVS, CDR2 FQNEAQ. The CDR3 extends over 15 amino acids. The CDR3 reads CASSTRDRGDYGYTF. Written as DNA, the CDR3 is TGTGCCAGCAGTACCCGGGACAGAGGAGACTATGGCTACACCTTC.

Worth noting for this clone: The same CDR3 is also encoded by other DNA sequences in this sample. The rearrangement links TRBV11-2 to TRBJ2-2; D ambiguous. Trimming removed 4 bases at V and 4 bases at J, with 16 bases between. From germline, CDR1 is SGHAT and CDR2 FQNNGV. The length of the CDR3 is 16 residues. Here the CDR3 DNA reads TGTGCCAGCAGCTCCCCCCCTGGCAGAAGCACCGGGGAGCTGTTTTTT. Translation: CASSSPPGRSTGELFF. The complete variable domain, with remaining parts taken from reference TRBV11-2 and TRBJ2-2, reads EAGVAQSPRYKIIEKRQSVAFWCNPISGHATLYWYQQILGQGPKLLIQFQNNGVVDDSQLPKDRFSAERLKGVDSTLKIQPAKLEDSAVYLCASSSPPGRSTGELFFGEGSRLTVL.

This sequence joins TRBV2 and TRBJ2-1, with a weak D call TRBD1 (5 bases). This CDR3 spans 11 amino acids. Per the germline V gene, CDR1 is SNHLY and CDR2 is FYNNEI. V shed 7 bases and J shed 9 bases, with 10 bases lying between them. CDR3 in amino acids: CASKYDSEQFF. CDR3 nucleotide sequence: TGTGCCAGCAAGTACGACAGTGAGCAGTTCTTC.

The chain links TRBV15 to TRBJ1-1; no reliable D call. The germline gives CDR1 LNHNV, CDR2 YYDKDF (reference sequence). The CDR3 is 15 amino acids. V shed 0 bases and J shed 0 bases, with 8 bases lying between them. The CDR3 spells CATSRDPTLNTEAFF. The CDR3 nucleotides read TGTGCCACCAGCAGAGATCCCACCTTGAACACTGAAGCTTTCTTT.

J is TRBJ1-5 and V is TRBV5-1; no clear D gene. This CDR3 contains 13 residues. Per the germline V gene, CDR1 is SGHRS and CDR2 is YFSETQ. The V end lost 0 bases, the J end lost 10 bases, and 11 bases lay between the germline ends. The CDR3 sequence is CASSLDGEGPQHF. In DNA, the CDR3 is TGCGCCAGCAGCTTGGACGGAGAGGGCCCCCAGCATTTT.

This clone was detected once. This chain uses TRBV27 with TRBJ2-7; 7 bases line up with TRBD1. The CDR3 has 15 residues. V shed 5 bases and J 0 bases; nucleotides not matched to a gene: 7. Germline CDR1 reads MNHEY; CDR2 reads SMNVEV (reference sequence). The CDR3: CASSKPGQSSYEQYF. The CDR3 nucleotides read TGTGCCAGCAGTAAACCGGGACAGAGCTCCTACGAGCAGTACTTC.

This sequence joins TRBV7-2 and TRBJ1-2, with TRBD1 identical over 9 bases. V trimming: 1 base; J trimming: 7 bases; junction bases outside the gene matches: 4. In germline, CDR1 is SGHTA, CDR2 FQGNSA. This CDR3 region has 14 residues. The DNA for the CDR3 is TGTGCCAGCAGCTTAGAGAGGACAGGGGCTGGCTACACCTTC. It translates to CASSLERTGAGYTF.

This sequence joins TRBV4-1 and TRBJ2-5, with no clear D. The CDR3 totals 14 residues. Trimming removed 1 base at V and 4 bases at J, with 10 bases between. Germline loops: CDR1 MGHRA, CDR2 YSYEKL. As DNA, the CDR3 is TGCGCCAGCAGCCAAGCGGGTGTTGGAGAGACCCAGTACTTC. This encodes CASSQAGVGETQYF.

The rearrangement joins TRBV2 to TRBJ1-1; TRBD1 matches 7 bases. Germline CDR1 reads SNHLY; CDR2 reads FYNNEI. Trimming at V came to 7 bases and at J to 6 bases, leaving 8 bases not matched to a gene. The CDR3 consists of 13 residues. CDR3 bases: TGTGCCAGCAACAACAGGGGAGCCGCTGAAGCTTTCTTT. Translating gives CASNNRGAAEAFF.

The V and J genes are TRBV27 and TRBJ2-7; D is unclear. Between the trimmed V and J ends, which lost 5 bases and 0 bases, there was a span of 8 bases. Germline V gives CDR1 MNHEY, CDR2 SMNVEV (reference sequence). The CDR3 spans 13 residues. The CDR3 coding sequence is TGTGCCAGCAGTCCCCCCTACTCCTACGAGCAGTACTTC. It yields the protein CASSPPYSYEQYF.

This clone was counted a single time. The CDR3 region is CASSYWGNNEQFF. For the CDR3, the DNA is TGTGCCAGCAGTTACTGGGGGAACAATGAGCAGTTCTTC. The chain employs TRBV27 and TRBJ2-1; D could derive from TRBD1 or TRBD2 (5 bases each). The V end was cut by 4 bases, the J end by 5 bases, with 9 bases between. The CDR3 sequence is 13 residues long. Germline CDR1 reads MNHEY; CDR2 reads SMNVEV (reference sequence).

This clone was counted only a few times. The chain joins TRBV7-9 to TRBJ1-2; D remains ambiguous. In germline, CDR1 is SEHNR, CDR2 FQNEAQ (reference sequence). Trimming left V 10 bases short and J 8 bases short, with 17 bases between. The CDR3 spans 12 residues. CDR3 nucleotide sequence: TGTGCCACCTCAGGATACCCTGGGGGCTACACCTTC. Residues: CATSGYPGGYTF.

This clone came up once. V is TRBV2 and J is TRBJ2-7; D is unresolved. Germline CDR1 reads SNHLY; CDR2 reads FYNNEI. Between the trimmed V and J ends, which lost 2 bases and 0 bases, there was a span of 8 bases. The CDR3 is 14 residues long. DNA of the CDR3: TGTGCCAGCAGTGAAACAAGGAGCTCCTACGAGCAGTACTTC. Translation gives CASSETRSSYEQYF.